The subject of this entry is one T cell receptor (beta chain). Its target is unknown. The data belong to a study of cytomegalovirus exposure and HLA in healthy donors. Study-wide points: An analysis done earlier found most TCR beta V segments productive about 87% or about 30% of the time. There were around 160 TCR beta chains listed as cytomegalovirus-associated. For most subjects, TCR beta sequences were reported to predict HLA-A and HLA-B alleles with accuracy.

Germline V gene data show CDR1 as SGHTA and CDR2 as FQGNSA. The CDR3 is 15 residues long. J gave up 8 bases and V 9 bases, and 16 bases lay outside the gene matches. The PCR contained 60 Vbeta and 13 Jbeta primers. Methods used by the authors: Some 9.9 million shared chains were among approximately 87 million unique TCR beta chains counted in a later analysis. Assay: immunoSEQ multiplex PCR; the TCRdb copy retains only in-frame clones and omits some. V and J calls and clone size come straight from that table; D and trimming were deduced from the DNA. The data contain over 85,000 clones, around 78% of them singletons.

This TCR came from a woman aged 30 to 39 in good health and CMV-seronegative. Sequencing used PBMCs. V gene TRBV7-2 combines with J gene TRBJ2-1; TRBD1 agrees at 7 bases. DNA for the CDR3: TGTGCCAGTCATTCAGGGACAGTACCCGGCGATGAGCAGTTCTTC. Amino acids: CASHSGTVPGDEQFF.